Shown below are 23 T cell receptor beta chains from a single sample sequenced in a study of T cell clonotyping in hematopoietic cell transplantation. TCRdb keeps only in-frame clones here, not all; method: immunoSEQ multiplex PCR. Of several thousand clones listed, about 95% are singletons. The sequencing used peripheral blood mononuclear cells, collected 30 days after allogeneic stem cell transplant. These receptor sequences come from a male patient aged 60-69 years who had an allogeneic stem cell transplant from an unrelated donor, so T cells may come from the graft donor. Some clones in this sample may be carry-over from other donors' samples.

This clone has just one count. J is TRBJ2-1 and V is TRBV6-6, with 8 bases lining up with TRBD2. Trimming cost V 7 bases and J 6 bases; bases outside gene matches: 11. Germline values: CDR1 MNHNY, CDR2 SVGAGI (reference sequence). The CDR3 is 15 amino acids. The CDR3 region has the DNA TGTGCCAGCACCCCCCGAGGGGCGGGAGGCAATGAGCAGTTCTTC. Protein sequence: CASTPRGAGGNEQFF.

The CDR3 protein is CAWSVLTAGDTGELFF. The CDR3 DNA follows: TGTGCCTGGAGTGTATTAACAGCCGGGGACACCGGGGAGCTGTTTTTT. This sequence joins TRBV30 and TRBJ2-2; TRBD2 might be the D (5 bases). This CDR3 region has 16 residues. CDR1 is GTSNPN, CDR2 SVGIG, per germline (reference sequence). V lost 0 bases to trimming and J lost 3 bases, with 14 bases between them.

The rearrangement uses TRBV2 and TRBJ2-7; D is unclear. This CDR3 is 15 amino acids long. Trimming removed 7 bases at V and 0 bases at J, with 16 bases between. Germline CDR1 and CDR2: SNHLY and FYNNEI. The CDR3 loop is CASKSTTHSSYEQYF. As DNA, the CDR3 is TGTGCCAGCAAATCTACGACCCATAGCTCCTACGAGCAGTACTTC.

The chain carries TRBV9 and TRBJ2-3, with 7 bases lining up with TRBD2. V was pared by 2 bases and J by 3 bases, with 6 bases of the junction left unmatched. The CDR3 has 15 amino acids. CDR1 is SGDLS and CDR2 is YYNGEE in the germline V gene. The CDR3 sequence is CASSVEAGLTDTQYF. The CDR3 region has the DNA TGTGCCAGCAGCGTCGAAGCGGGACTGACAGATACGCAGTATTTT.

V gene TRBV7-3 combines with J gene TRBJ2-1, with 7 nucleotides matching TRBD2. This CDR3 region has 15 residues. Trimming cost V 5 bases and J 2 bases; bases outside gene matches: 6. Germline lookup yields CDR1 SGHTA and CDR2 FQGTGA. This CDR3 is CASSIMGGAYNEQFF. The CDR3 region has the DNA TGTGCCAGCAGCATAATGGGGGGGGCCTACAATGAGCAGTTCTTC.

This clone was observed a handful of times. The chain is built from TRBV7-3 and TRBJ2-3, with D tentatively TRBD2 (6 bases). V was trimmed by 6 bases and J by 0 bases, leaving 13 bases between them. Germline CDR1 is SGHTA and CDR2 is FQGTGA. CDR3 length: 15 residues. The DNA for the CDR3 is TGTGCCAGCAGTTCTACCGGGAGAAGCACAGATACGCAGTATTTT. This codes for CASSSTGRSTDTQYF.

The V and J genes are TRBV19 and TRBJ1-5, with unresolved D. The V gene's germline CDR1 is LNHDA and CDR2 SQIVND (reference sequence). The CDR3 totals 14 residues. V dropped 3 bases and J dropped 2 bases, with 8 bases sitting between them. The CDR3 protein is CASSIYDGNQPQHF. DNA of the CDR3: TGTGCCAGTAGTATTTATGACGGCAATCAGCCCCAGCATTTT. Full variable domain (rest looked up from reference TRBV19 and TRBJ1-5): DGGITQSPKYLFRKEGQNVTLSCEQNLNHDAMYWYRQDPGQGLRLIYYSQIVNDFQKGDIAEGYSVSREKKESFPLTVTSAQKNPTAFYLCASSIYDGNQPQHFGDGTRLSIL.

The V and J genes are TRBV5-4 and TRBJ2-1; the match to TRBD2 covers 10 bases. Germline-derived CDR1 and CDR2 are SGHNT and YYREEE (reference sequence). CDR3 length equals 13 residues. Germline trimming cut 7 bases from V and 8 bases from J; bases unmatched to any gene: 6. The CDR3 sequence: CASDLAGVDEQFF. The CDR3 DNA sequence: TGTGCCAGCGACCTAGCGGGAGTCGATGAGCAGTTCTTC.

CDR3 bases: TGCGCCAGCAGCCAAGATGTTTCGGCCGCTAATCAGCCCCAGCATTTT. It is translated as CASSQDVSAANQPQHF. The V call is TRBV4-3, the J call TRBJ1-5; no clear D. CDR3 length equals 16 residues. Germline CDR1 is LGHNA and CDR2 is YSLEER. V gave up 0 bases and J gave up 4 bases, with 13 bases separating them.

The J gene is TRBJ2-1, the V gene TRBV28, with TRBD2 matching 7 bases. Germline V CDR1 and CDR2: MDHEN, SYDVKM. V was pared by 4 bases and J by 9 bases, with 18 bases of the junction left unmatched. The CDR3 is 17 amino acids. CDR3 nucleotides: TGTGCCAGCAGTTCGCTTGGTGCTAGCGGAGTTCGTGCTGAGCAGTTCTTC. Amino acids: CASSSLGASGVRAEQFF.

This CDR3 is CASSFLGGPQETQYF. The CDR3 nucleotides read TGTGCCAGCAGTTTTTTGGGAGGTCCTCAAGAGACCCAGTACTTC. This chain links TRBV27 with TRBJ2-5; D may be TRBD2 (6 bases). Trimming removed 3 bases from V and 2 bases from J, with 13 bases in between. CDR1 MNHEY and CDR2 SMNVEV come from the germline V gene (reference sequence). The CDR3 is 15 amino acids.

The V gene is TRBV27, the J gene TRBJ2-7; 11 nucleotides match TRBD2. This CDR3 region has 16 residues. Germline V gives CDR1 MNHEY, CDR2 SMNVEV (reference sequence). V was pared by 5 bases and J by 2 bases, with 8 bases of the junction left unmatched. The CDR3 sequence is CASSRVLAGGTYEQYF. The CDR3 DNA sequence: TGTGCCAGCAGTCGCGTTCTAGCGGGAGGTACCTACGAGCAGTACTTC.

The genes are TRBV7-2 and TRBJ1-2, with unresolved D. Trimming pared 6 bases from V and 0 bases from J, leaving 8 bases between. Looked up from germline, CDR1 is SGHTA and CDR2 is FQGNSA. The CDR3 runs to 13 residues. CDR3 nucleotides: TGTGCCAGCAGTCACATATCTAACTATGGCTACACCTTC. Translation gives CASSHISNYGYTF.

CDR3 sequence reads: CASSPLNSDRGPSNEQFF. The CDR3 region has the DNA TGTGCCAGCAGTCCCCTCAACTCCGACAGGGGGCCGTCGAATGAGCAGTTCTTC. V is TRBV27 and J is TRBJ2-1; 10 bases agree with TRBD1. Germline V gives CDR1 MNHEY, CDR2 SMNVEV (reference sequence). J was trimmed by 7 bases and V by 5 bases; bases with no gene match: 17. The CDR3 spans 18 residues.

The rearrangement joins TRBV27 to TRBJ1-4; a possible D gene is TRBD1 (5 bases). V gave up 6 bases and J gave up 10 bases, with 18 bases separating them. CDR1 is MNHEY and CDR2 is SMNVEV in the germline V gene (reference sequence). This CDR3 contains 14 residues. The CDR3 here is CASSLGGVFGKLFF. The CDR3 bases are TGTGCCAGCAGCCTCGGGGGGGTCTTCGGAAAACTGTTTTTT.

In this sample, this clone turned up once. V gene TRBV4-1 combines with J gene TRBJ2-1, with D uncertain. From germline, CDR1 is MGHRA and CDR2 YSYEKL. This CDR3 comprises 15 residues. Trimming shortened V by 4 bases and J by 0 bases, and 10 bases separated the two germline ends. The CDR3 bases are TGCGCCAGCAGCCCCCCTGGCAGCTCCTACAATGAGCAGTTCTTC. Translation gives CASSPPGSSYNEQFF.

The chain employs TRBV6-6 and TRBJ2-1; no firm D call. CDR3 length equals 15 residues. V gave up 0 bases and J gave up 7 bases, with 13 bases separating them. Germline V gene sequence: CDR1 MNHNY, CDR2 SVGAGI (reference sequence). In DNA, the CDR3 is TGTGCCAGCAGTTACTCGATGATTAGTGGGAATGAGCAGTTCTTC. It specifies CASSYSMISGNEQFF.

The chain uses TRBV30 and TRBJ2-4, with a weak D call TRBD2 (5 bases). The germline V and J ends were trimmed by 2 bases and 3 bases, with 14 bases remaining between them. The germline V gene encodes CDR1 GTSNPN and CDR2 SVGIG (reference sequence). This CDR3 region has 15 residues. The DNA of the CDR3 is TGTGCCTGGAGTCTCCCACTAGGAGTCAAAAACATTCAGTACTTC. As protein: CAWSLPLGVKNIQYF.

The count of this clone is one. This rearrangement joins TRBV7-2 to TRBJ2-1; 10 nucleotides align to TRBD2. V lost 5 bases to trimming and J lost 7 bases; unmatched junction nucleotides: 11. This CDR3 is built from 16 residues. Germline V gives CDR1 SGHTA, CDR2 FQGNSA. CDR3 in DNA: TGTGCCAGCAGCCCAACAAGCGGGAGGGCCGTAAATGAGCAGTTCTTC. The encoded protein is CASSPTSGRAVNEQFF.

V usage is TRBV19 and J usage is TRBJ1-1, with no clear D. This CDR3 has 13 residues. The V gene's germline CDR1 is LNHDA and CDR2 SQIVND (reference sequence). V lost 1 base, J lost 0 bases, and 3 bases lay in between. The CDR3 bases are TGTGCCAGTAGTATAGGTATGAACACTGAAGCTTTCTTT. This codes for CASSIGMNTEAFF.

This chain joins TRBV28 and TRBJ2-2; D is unclear. Trimming shortened V by 5 bases and J by 4 bases, and 5 bases separated the two germline ends. This CDR3 is built from 12 residues. Germline CDR1 and CDR2: MDHEN and SYDVKM. In DNA form, the CDR3 reads TGTGCCAGCAGTCTTTCCACCGGGGAGCTGTTTTTT. Its translation: CASSLSTGELFF.

The rearrangement uses TRBV6-6 and TRBJ2-7, with D possibly TRBD2 on 6 matching bases. CDR3 length: 13 residues. Trimming took 8 bases from V and 4 from J, leaving 15 bases between them. Germline-derived CDR1 and CDR2 are MNHNY and SVGAGI (reference sequence). CDR3 bases: TGTGCCAGCCGTCAGAGGCGGGGTTACGAGCAGTACTTC. Amino acid sequence: CASRQRRGYEQYF.

This chain connects TRBV19 to TRBJ2-4; 14 positions agree with TRBD2. V shed 8 bases, J shed 11 bases, and the junction held 14 bases outside the gene matches. CDR1 and CDR2 from the germline V gene are LNHDA and SQIVND (reference sequence). CDR3 size: 16 residues. CDR3 bases: TGTGCCAGTGAAGCCGGCCGTTGGACTAGCGGGAGGCTTCAGTACTTC. Its translation: CASEAGRWTSGRLQYF.